This T cell receptor beta chain is from a study of blood T cell repertoires in COVID-19 (TCRdb year 2020). Looking at the study overall: Samples from collaborators originated in the United States, Italy and Spain and spanned both the acute and convalescent phases of COVID-19. The prospective study material was composed of cDNA or gDNA derived from T cells, B-cell-depleted T cells, or PBMCs. Where HLA class I and class II types were available, the types were taken from metadata supplied by the sample provider, not from assay-based typing. Samples were obtained from the ongoing ImmuneRACE study (first 160 participants) and from over 1,000 subjects provided by 6 global collaborators. The repertoires were released in a freely available public database intended as a resource for research on the immune response to SARS-CoV-2. Sample metadata almost always included a de-identified subject ID, COVID-19 status, age in years and sex. Subjects who had been exposed to COVID-19, were actively infected with it, or had recovered from it provided the deeply sampled blood TCRbeta repertoires that made up the dataset.

Concerning this clone itself: Its antigen remains unidentified. The sample holds no much larger clone one base away, and base qualities are not on file.

V is reduced by 4 bases and J by 7 bases, leaving a spacing of 13 bases between them. Spanning cysteine to phenylalanine, the CDR3 consists of 12 amino acids. Only the CDR3 part of the read is kept: 36 bases, read in frame from the first base. As encoded in the germline V gene, CDR1 is SQVTM while CDR2 is ANQGSEA. The investigation overall reported the following: The quantity of clinical and demographic metadata differed by source and by participant and was supplied without curation.

Each collaborating institution followed its own protocols to collect whole blood in K2EDTA tubes. For TCRbeta analysis, collaborator samples were shipped as frozen whole blood, as isolated PBMCs, or as DNA extracted from either sample type. TCRbeta CDR3 regions were amplified from genomic DNA using the immunoSEQ Assay, a bias-controlled multiplex PCR. Concerning the study's data processing: Within the assay, amplification of reference gene primers was used to estimate how many nucleated cells each sample contained. To quantify the absolute abundance of each unique TCRbeta CDR3 rearrangement, sequence reads were collapsed and filtered. Productive Simpson clonality was computed per sample as the square root of Simpson's diversity index over productive rearrangements. TCRdb limited this immuneACCESS table to in-frame rearrangements with V and J called. A share of clones is missing; checked studies link under half to unresolved V genes, and the rest is unexplained. V and J calls and clone size follow that table, whereas D and trimming were derived from the DNA. The sample table holds fewer than 200,000 clones, of which more than 80% were seen once. Of the sample, 6.5% to 9% falls within the top ten clones.

The sample was peripheral blood. The receptor comes from a woman aged 55-75 years with acute or convalescent COVID-19. The sequence joins TRBV29-1 to TRBJ2-5; a weak D assignment points to TRBD2 (7 bases agree). The nucleotide sequence reads as follows: TGCAGCGTTGGGGGGGGCCTAGGGACCCAGTACTTC. The resulting protein is CSVGGGLGTQYF.